These 3 T cell receptor beta chains share one sample of origin, sequenced in a study of T cells in Graves' hyperthyroidism and ophthalmopathy (dated by TCRdb to about 2019). The library was prepared using multiplex PCR. The data were produced on an Illumina HiSeq 2000. The TCR beta CDR3 regions were amplified from the RNA transcripts. A first-round RT-PCR of the TCR CDR3 used the HTBI primer set with the Qiagen OneStep RT-PCR kit. TCRdb ran its own pipeline on the public reads, namely fastp trimming at Q25 and MiXCR clone calling, and kept in-frame beta chains. Every entry covers one CDR3 protein and lists the most common genes and DNA from its rows. This sample has 350,000 or so distinct CDR3 sequences in its table, and around a sixth of those were observed once. 49% of the sample rests with the top ten. Sample: blood. All receptors come from a woman in her forties or fifties with Graves' hyperthyroidism.

The rearrangement links TRBV6-2 or TRBV6-3 to TRBJ1-5, with D perhaps matching TRBD1 (5 bases). Germline CDR1 is MNHEY and CDR2 is SVGEGT. Trimming cost V 10 bases and J 7 bases, with 17 bases left between them. The CDR3 has 13 amino acids. This CDR3 reads CAIDWGSRQPQHF. The CDR3 region has the DNA TGTGCCATTGACTGGGGGTCCCGACAGCCCCAGCATTTT.

As regards this clonotype: A read error may be the cause here, since a much bigger clone is one base away. The chain links TRBV12-3 or TRBV12-4 to TRBJ2-1; 7 nucleotides line up with TRBD2. The CDR3 totals 16 residues. V was clipped by 7 bases and J by 9 bases; unmatched bases: 18. CDR3 loop: CASTNPWAGVFSEQFF. The CDR3 DNA reads as TGTGCCAGCACCAACCCCTGGGCGGGAGTCTTCAGTGAGCAGTTCTTC.

CDR3 coding DNA: TGTGCCAGCAGCCGGGGTCCAGCGGTCTACAATGAGCAGTTCTTC. This translates into CASSRGPAVYNEQFF. V gene TRBV5-8 combines with J gene TRBJ2-1; TRBD2 might be the D (5 bases). Germline CDR1 and CDR2: SGHTS and YDEGEE. This CDR3 is 15 amino acids long. V lost 4 bases to trimming and J lost 3 bases, with 14 bases between them.